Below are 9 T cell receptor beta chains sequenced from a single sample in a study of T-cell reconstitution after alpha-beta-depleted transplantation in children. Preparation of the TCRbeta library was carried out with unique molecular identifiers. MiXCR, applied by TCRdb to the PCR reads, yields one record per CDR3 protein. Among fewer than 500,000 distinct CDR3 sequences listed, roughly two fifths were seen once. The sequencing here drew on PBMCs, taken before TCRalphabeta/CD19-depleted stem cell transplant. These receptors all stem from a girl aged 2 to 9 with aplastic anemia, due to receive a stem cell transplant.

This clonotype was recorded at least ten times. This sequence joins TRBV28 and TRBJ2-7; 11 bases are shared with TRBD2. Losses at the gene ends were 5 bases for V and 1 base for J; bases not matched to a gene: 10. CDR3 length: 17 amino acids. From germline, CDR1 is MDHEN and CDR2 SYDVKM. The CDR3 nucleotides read TGTGCCAGCAGTGGCTATCTCGGGACTAGCGGATCCTACGAGCAGTACTTC. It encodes CASSGYLGTSGSYEQYF.

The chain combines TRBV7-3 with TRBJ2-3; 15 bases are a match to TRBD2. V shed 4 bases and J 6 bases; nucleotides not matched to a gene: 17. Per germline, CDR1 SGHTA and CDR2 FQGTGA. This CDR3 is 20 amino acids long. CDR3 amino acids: CASSYGTSGGLWRVPDTQYF. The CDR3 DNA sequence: TGTGCCAGCAGCTATGGGACTAGCGGGGGGCTGTGGCGGGTACCGGATACGCAGTATTTT.

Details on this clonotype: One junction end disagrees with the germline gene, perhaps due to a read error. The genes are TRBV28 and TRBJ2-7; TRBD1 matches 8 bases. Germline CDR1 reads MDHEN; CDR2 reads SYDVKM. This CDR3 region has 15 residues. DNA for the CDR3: TGTGCCAGCAGTTTATTACAGGGGGTTCCCTACGAGCAGTACTTT. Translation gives CASSLLQGVPYEQYF.

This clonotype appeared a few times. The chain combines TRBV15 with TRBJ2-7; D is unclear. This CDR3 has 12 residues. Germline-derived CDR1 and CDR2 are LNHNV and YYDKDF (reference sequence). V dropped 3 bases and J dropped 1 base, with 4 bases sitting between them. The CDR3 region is CATSSGSYEQYF. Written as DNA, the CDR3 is TGTGCCACCAGCAGTGGTTCCTACGAGCAGTACTTC.

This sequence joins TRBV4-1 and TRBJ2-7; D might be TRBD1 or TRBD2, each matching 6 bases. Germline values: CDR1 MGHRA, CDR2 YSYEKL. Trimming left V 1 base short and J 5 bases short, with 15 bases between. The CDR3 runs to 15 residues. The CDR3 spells CASSQVGGREHEQYF. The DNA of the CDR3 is TGCGCCAGCAGCCAAGTCGGGGGCAGGGAGCACGAGCAGTACTTC.

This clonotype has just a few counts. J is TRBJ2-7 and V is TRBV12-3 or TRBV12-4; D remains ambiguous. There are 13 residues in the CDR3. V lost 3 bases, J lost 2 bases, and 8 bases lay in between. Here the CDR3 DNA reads TGTGCCAGCAGTTTCGGTCAGCCCTACGAGCAGTACTTC. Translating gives CASSFGQPYEQYF.

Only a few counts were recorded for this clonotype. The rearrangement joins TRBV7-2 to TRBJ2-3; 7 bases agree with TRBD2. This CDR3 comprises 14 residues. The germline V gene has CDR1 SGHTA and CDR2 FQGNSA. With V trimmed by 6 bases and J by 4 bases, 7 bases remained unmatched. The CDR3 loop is CASRGLPLADTQYF. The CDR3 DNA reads TGTGCCAGCAGGGGACTACCCCTAGCAGATACGCAGTATTTT.

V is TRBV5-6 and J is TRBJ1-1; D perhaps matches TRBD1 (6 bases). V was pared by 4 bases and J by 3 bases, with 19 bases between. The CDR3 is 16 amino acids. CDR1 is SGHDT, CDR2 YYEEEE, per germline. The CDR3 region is CASSPWGRGRHTEAFF. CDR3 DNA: TGTGCCAGCAGCCCCTGGGGCAGGGGCAGACACACTGAAGCTTTCTTT. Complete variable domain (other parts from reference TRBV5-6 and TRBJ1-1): DAGVTQSPTHLIKTRGQQVTLRCSPKSGHDTVSWYQQALGQGPQFIFQYYEEEERQRGNFPDRFSGHQFPNYSSELNVNALLLGDSALYLCASSPWGRGRHTEAFFGQGTRLTVV.

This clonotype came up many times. The CDR3 loop is CASTPPTGTTAYNEQFF. CDR3 DNA: TGCGCCAGCACCCCTCCAACCGGGACCACCGCCTACAATGAGCAGTTCTTC. The chain recombines TRBV5-1 with TRBJ2-1, with D possibly being TRBD1 or TRBD2 (5 bases each). Trimming shortened V by 6 bases and J by 2 bases, and 21 bases separated the two germline ends. CDR1 and CDR2 (germline): SGHRS, YFSETQ. The CDR3 is 17 amino acids.